The 27 T cell receptor beta chains reported below all come from one sample, sequenced in a study of blood T cell repertoires in COVID-19. Some clones are missing from TCRdb's copy, which holds only in-frame ones; the method was immunoSEQ multiplex PCR. The sample carries tens of thousands of clones, about 86% recorded once. Sequencing was done on a sample of peripheral blood. The receptors originated from a man in his sixties or seventies with acute or convalescent COVID-19.

V is TRBV19 and J is TRBJ1-5, with 8 bases aligning to TRBD1. The junction had 8 bases not matched to a gene; V was cut back by 7 bases and J by 6 bases. Germline-derived CDR1 and CDR2 are LNHDA and SQIVND (reference sequence). The CDR3 covers 14 residues. The CDR3 bases are TGTGCCAGTATGGACAGGGAGTTTAGTCAGCCCCAGCATTTT. It translates to CASMDREFSQPQHF.

This clone has only one observation. The gene calls are TRBV6-5 and TRBJ2-1; possibly TRBD2 for D (6 bases). Deletions cut 6 bases from V and 4 bases from J, with 16 bases between. This CDR3 contains 15 residues. The V gene's germline CDR1 is MNHEY and CDR2 SVGAGI. Written as DNA, the CDR3 is TGTGCCAGCAGAGGACTACCTCTACAATACAATGAGCAGTTCTTC. As protein: CASRGLPLQYNEQFF.

V usage is TRBV30 and J usage is TRBJ2-7; possible D gene TRBD2, 6 bases. V dropped 2 bases and J dropped 3 bases, with 14 bases sitting between them. CDR3 length equals 14 residues. In germline, CDR1 is GTSNPN, CDR2 SVGIG (reference sequence). The chain's CDR3 is CAWSTPGTDYEQYF. The DNA of the CDR3 is TGTGCCTGGAGTACCCCCGGGACTGACTACGAGCAGTACTTC.

This clone was seen a handful of times. This chain joins TRBV4-3 and TRBJ2-7; tentative D call: TRBD2 (6 bases). The CDR3 is 15 amino acids. Looked up from germline, CDR1 is LGHNA and CDR2 is YSLEER. The ends were cut back, 0 bases at V and 3 bases at J, with 12 bases in the middle. The CDR3 region is CASSQEEGISYEQYF. CDR3 nucleotides: TGCGCCAGCAGCCAAGAGGAGGGAATAAGCTACGAGCAGTACTTC.

This chain joins TRBV19 and TRBJ1-6, with D unclear. The V gene lost 3 bases and the J gene lost 8 bases, with 17 bases spanning the gap. Germline loops: CDR1 LNHDA, CDR2 SQIVND (reference sequence). The CDR3 is 16 amino acids. This CDR3 reads CASSMYVNLRDSPLHF. In DNA, the CDR3 is TGTGCCAGTAGTATGTATGTCAACTTGCGCGATTCACCCCTCCACTTT.

This clone was recorded a few times. This chain connects TRBV5-6 to TRBJ1-2, with 8 bases fitting TRBD1. Trimming took 5 bases from V and 4 from J; bases not matched to a gene: 7. Per germline, CDR1 SGHDT and CDR2 YYEEEE. This CDR3 has 14 residues. CDR3 residues: CASSPGGQVYGYTF. CDR3 DNA: TGTGCCAGCAGTCCCGGGGGACAGGTCTATGGCTACACCTTC.

The chain combines TRBV29-1 with TRBJ2-1; possible D gene TRBD2, 6 bases. The CDR3 is 14 residues long. CDR1 and CDR2 (germline): SQVTM, ANQGSEA. The V and J ends lost 6 bases and 8 bases respectively, with 20 bases between them. The CDR3 nucleotides read TGCAGCGTAGGAATGGGGGGAGAAGGCGATGAGCAGTTCTTC. Translation gives CSVGMGGEGDEQFF.

The chain recombines TRBV15 with TRBJ2-3; unclear D gene. Germline V CDR1 and CDR2: LNHNV, YYDKDF (reference sequence). With 0 bases removed from V and 3 bases from J, the gap between germline ends came to 13 bases. The CDR3 consists of 16 residues. CDR3 sequence reads: CATSRDFPESTDTQYF. CDR3 sequence (DNA): TGTGCCACCAGCAGAGATTTCCCAGAATCGACAGATACGCAGTATTTT. Supplemented by reference TRBV15 and TRBJ2-3, the full variable domain reads DAMVIQNPRYQVTQFGKPVTLSCSQTLNHNVMYWYQQKSSQAPKLLFHYYDKDFNNEADTPDNFQSRRPNTSFCFLDIRSPGLGDTAMYLCATSRDFPESTDTQYFGPGTRLTVL.

The chain has TRBV19 and TRBJ2-3, with TRBD1 matching 8 bases. In germline, CDR1 is LNHDA, CDR2 SQIVND (reference sequence). V lost 10 bases to trimming and J lost 4 bases; unmatched junction nucleotides: 10. The CDR3 is 14 amino acids. CDR3 bases: TGTGCCACCGAGGACAGGGAGTTTGCAGATACGCAGTATTTT. The encoded protein is CATEDREFADTQYF.

V and J are TRBV3-1 (or the pseudogene TRBV3-2) and TRBJ1-2; D not resolved. The germline gives CDR1 LGHDT, CDR2 YNNKEL (reference sequence). V was cut by 1 base and J by 2 bases, with 11 bases left in between. The CDR3 contains 15 residues. The CDR3 loop is CASSQGLITNYGYTF. The CDR3 DNA follows: TGTGCCAGCAGCCAAGGTCTCATCACAAACTATGGCTACACCTTC.

The chain is built from TRBV14 and TRBJ2-3, with TRBD1 as a possible D gene (5 bases). The CDR3 consists of 17 residues. Trimming removed 1 base at V and 5 bases at J, with 19 bases between. Germline V gives CDR1 SGHDN, CDR2 FVKESK. CDR3 DNA: TGTGCCAGCAGCCAAGGGATGGCAGGGTTATTTCGAGATACGCAGTATTTT. It encodes CASSQGMAGLFRDTQYF.

This clone showed up just once. A junction end diverges from the germline sequence, so it may reflect a read error. The rearrangement joins TRBV30 to TRBJ2-7; D remains unclear. Germline loops: CDR1 GTSNPN, CDR2 SVGIG (reference sequence). The CDR3 runs to 13 residues. Written as DNA, the CDR3 is TGTGCCTGGTCGCTTGGTGAAGTGGGCCCCGTGGGCTTC. Encoded protein: CAWSLGEVGPVGF.

V is TRBV7-2 and J is TRBJ2-1; D is ambiguous. Per the germline V gene, CDR1 is SGHTA and CDR2 is FQGNSA. V lost 5 bases, J lost 8 bases, and 7 bases lay in between. The CDR3 length is 11 residues. Here the CDR3 DNA reads TGTGCCAGCAGCCCAAGCTATGAGCAGTTCTTC. Encoded protein: CASSPSYEQFF.

The gene calls are TRBV27 and TRBJ1-2; D may be TRBD1 (6 bases). CDR1 is MNHEY, CDR2 SMNVEV, per germline (reference sequence). V gave up 2 bases and J gave up 8 bases, with 15 bases separating them. CDR3 size: 14 residues. The CDR3, as DNA: TGTGCCAGCAGTTTAGGGGGGGGCTGGAGCGGCTACACCTTC. Translated: CASSLGGGWSGYTF.

The V and J genes are TRBV27 and TRBJ2-7; 11 bases align to TRBD2. This CDR3 has 16 residues. V lost 5 bases, J lost 6 bases, and 12 bases stayed unmatched. Germline assignment: CDR1 MNHEY and CDR2 SMNVEV (reference sequence). Here the CDR3 DNA reads TGTGCCAGCAGTCCCAGACTAGCGGGACGACAGTTCGAGCAGTACTTC. Translated, it gives CASSPRLAGRQFEQYF.

As DNA, the CDR3 is TGTGCCATCAACCAGGGGGTTGACACTGAAGCTTTCTTT. Translated, it gives CAINQGVDTEAFF. The chain has TRBV10-3 and TRBJ1-1, with TRBD1 matching over 7 bases. The CDR3 length is 13 residues. CDR1 is ENHRY and CDR2 is SYGVKD in the germline V gene. J gave up 3 bases and V 7 bases, and 5 bases lay outside the gene matches.

The chain uses TRBV9 and TRBJ1-1, with D perhaps TRBD1 (6 bases). CDR1 and CDR2 from the germline V gene are SGDLS and YYNGEE. The CDR3 covers 16 residues. Trimming pared 0 bases from V and 3 bases from J, leaving 15 bases between. In nucleotides, the CDR3 is TGTGCCAGCAGCGTAGAAGGCAGGGGCACGGACACTGAAGCTTTCTTT. Amino acid sequence: CASSVEGRGTDTEAFF.

J is TRBJ2-3 and V is TRBV7-2; TRBD2 matches 9 bases. The CDR3 has 16 residues. V lost 4 bases to trimming and J lost 2 bases; unmatched junction nucleotides: 7. The germline CDR1 and CDR2 sequences are SGHTA and FQGNSA. The CDR3 DNA sequence: TGTGCCAGCAGCTCTGGGGTAGCGGGGGACACAGATACGCAGTATTTT. Its protein product is CASSSGVAGDTDTQYF.

This clone has a handful of counts. This chain links TRBV2 with TRBJ2-7; 7 positions match TRBD1. Germline CDR1 SNHLY, CDR2 FYNNEI. V lost 4 bases and J lost 7; bases outside the gene matches: 1. This CDR3 contains 11 residues. The CDR3 DNA sequence: TGTGCCAGCAGTGCACAGGGGGAGCAGTACTTC. It codes for CASSAQGEQYF.

CDR3 DNA sequence: TGTGCCTGGAGTGTAACAGGGGCTTGGGATGGCTACACCTTC. This encodes CAWSVTGAWDGYTF. The chain is built from TRBV30 and TRBJ1-2, with 7 positions matching TRBD1. With 0 bases clipped from V and 6 bases from J, the junction kept 7 bases outside the gene matches. This CDR3 has 14 amino acids. Germline lookup yields CDR1 GTSNPN and CDR2 SVGIG (reference sequence).

This chain connects TRBV6-5 to TRBJ2-2; TRBD1 matches 8 bases. The CDR3 is made up of 12 amino acids. Germline values: CDR1 MNHEY, CDR2 SVGAGI. The junction had 1 base not matched to a gene; V was cut back by 7 bases and J by 6 bases. DNA of the CDR3: TGTGCCAGCAAGACAGGGGCCGGGGAGCTGTTTTTT. Translating it yields CASKTGAGELFF.

The gene calls are TRBV3-1 (or the pseudogene TRBV3-2) and TRBJ2-1, with no clear D. The CDR3 covers 13 residues. The ends were cut back, 1 base at V and 7 bases at J, with 8 bases in the middle. The V gene's germline CDR1 is LGHDT and CDR2 YNNKEL (reference sequence). In DNA form, the CDR3 reads TGTGCCAGCAGCCAAGGACTCCCAAATGAGCAGTTCTTC. It yields the protein CASSQGLPNEQFF.

The table lists this clone with a few counts. J is TRBJ1-4 and V is TRBV6-5, with no clear D. Trimming cost V 5 bases and J 4 bases, with 8 bases left between them. This CDR3 is 13 amino acids long. Germline V gene lookup returns CDR1 MNHEY and CDR2 SVGAGI. CDR3 sequence reads: CASSTRGNEKLFF. CDR3 bases: TGTGCCAGCAGTACCCGGGGTAATGAAAAACTGTTTTTT.

The chain joins TRBV2 to TRBJ1-2, with D possibly TRBD1 on 6 matching bases. V dropped 3 bases and J dropped 8 bases, with 16 bases sitting between them. The CDR3 has 14 amino acids. CDR1 is SNHLY, CDR2 FYNNEI, per germline. This CDR3 is CASSDGGGGAGYTF. CDR3 nucleotides: TGTGCCAGCAGTGATGGGGGCGGGGGCGCGGGCTACACCTTC. The variable domain in full, with the rest retrieved from reference TRBV2 and TRBJ1-2, is EPEVTQTPSHQVTQMGQEVILRCVPISNHLYFYWYRQILGQKVEFLVSFYNNEISEKSEIFDDQFSVERPDGSNFTLKIRSTKLEDSAMYFCASSDGGGGAGYTFGSGTRLTVV.

This clone came up a few times. V gene TRBV10-1 combines with J gene TRBJ1-1; a possible D gene is TRBD1 (6 bases). Trimming pared 5 bases from V and 5 bases from J, leaving 12 bases between. The CDR3 covers 13 residues. The germline V gene has CDR1 WNHNN and CDR2 SYGVQD (reference sequence). CDR3 DNA sequence: TGCGCCAGCAGTCGACAGGCCGGGACTGAAGCTTTCTTT. This encodes CASSRQAGTEAFF.

The chain is built from TRBV27 and TRBJ1-1; 7 bases line up with TRBD1. Germline V CDR1 and CDR2: MNHEY, SMNVEV (reference sequence). This CDR3 comprises 14 residues. The V segment lost 7 bases and the J segment 3 bases; nucleotides outside the gene matches: 8. DNA of the CDR3: TGTGCCAGCACCAAATACGGGACAGACACTGAAGCTTTCTTT. As protein: CASTKYGTDTEAFF.

This clone was detected only once. The chain recombines TRBV24-1 with TRBJ2-3, with 8 bases lining up with TRBD2. The CDR3 length is 15 residues. The germline CDR1 and CDR2 sequences are KGHDR and SFDVKD. J gave up 5 bases and V 5 bases, and 8 bases lay outside the gene matches. CDR3 bases: TGTGCCACCAGTGGAACCGGGAGGGCCAGAGATACGCAGTATTTT. It translates to CATSGTGRARDTQYF.